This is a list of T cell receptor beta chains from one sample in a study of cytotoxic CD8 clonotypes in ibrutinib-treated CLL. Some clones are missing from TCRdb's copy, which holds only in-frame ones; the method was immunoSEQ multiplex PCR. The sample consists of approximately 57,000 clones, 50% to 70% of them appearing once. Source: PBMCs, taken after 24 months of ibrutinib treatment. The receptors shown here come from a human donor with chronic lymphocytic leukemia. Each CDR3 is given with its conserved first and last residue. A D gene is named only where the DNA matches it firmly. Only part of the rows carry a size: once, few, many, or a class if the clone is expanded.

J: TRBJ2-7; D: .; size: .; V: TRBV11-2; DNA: TGTGCCAGCAGCTTAGTAGTCGTTAGCTCCTACGAGCAGTACTTC; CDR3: CASSLVVVSSYEQYF
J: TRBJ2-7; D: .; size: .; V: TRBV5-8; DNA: TGTGCCAGCAGCCCACAAGCGACCCCGGCGGTCTACGAGCAGTACTTC; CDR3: CASSPQATPAVYEQYF
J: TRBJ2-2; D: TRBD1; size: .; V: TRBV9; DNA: TGTGCCAGCAGCGTAGGTCCCGGGGGACAGGGGACCGGGGAGCTGTTTTTT; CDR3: CASSVGPGGQGTGELFF
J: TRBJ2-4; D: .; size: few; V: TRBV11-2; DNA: TGTGCCAGCAGCTCCCGGAGGGCCGCAGTCCAGTACTTC; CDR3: CASSSRRAAVQYF
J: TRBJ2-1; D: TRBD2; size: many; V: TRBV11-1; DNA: TGTGCCAGCGCTGACTCACTAGCGGCCCACAATGAGCAGTTCTTC; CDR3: CASADSLAAHNEQFF
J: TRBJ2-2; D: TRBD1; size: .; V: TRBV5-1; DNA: TGCGCCAGCAGCCCCAGGGGGCACGGGACCGGGGAGCTGTTTTTT; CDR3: CASSPRGHGTGELFF
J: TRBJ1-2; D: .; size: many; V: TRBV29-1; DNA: TGCAGCGTCGTAACGGGCCAGGCTAACTATGGCTACACCTTC; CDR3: CSVVTGQANYGYTF
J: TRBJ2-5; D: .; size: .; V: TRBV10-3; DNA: TGTGCCAGCAGTTACTCGTCCAGGCACTACTTC; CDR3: CASSYSSRHYF
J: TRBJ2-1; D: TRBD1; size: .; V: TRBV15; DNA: TGTGCCACCAGCAGTATCCACAGGGGGATTGTCAATGAGCAGTTCTTC; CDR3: CATSSIHRGIVNEQFF
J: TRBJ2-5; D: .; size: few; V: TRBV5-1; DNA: TGCGCCAGCAGCTTGCGGGGGGCCGTAGAAGAGACCCAGTACTTC; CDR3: CASSLRGAVEETQYF
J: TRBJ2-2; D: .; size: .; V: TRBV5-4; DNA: TGTGCCAGCAGCTTCAGACAGACCGGGGAGCTGTTTTTT; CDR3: CASSFRQTGELFF
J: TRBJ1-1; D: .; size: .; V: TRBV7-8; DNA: TGTGCCACCCAGGACAGCTTGAACACTGAAGCTTTCTTT; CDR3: CATQDSLNTEAFF
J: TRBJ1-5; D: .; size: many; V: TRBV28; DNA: TGTGCCAGCAGCGCGGACCGGGACATCAATCAGCCCCAGCATTTT; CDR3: CASSADRDINQPQHF
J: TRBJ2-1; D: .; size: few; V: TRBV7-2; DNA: TGTGCCAGCAGCTTATATCAGTCCCACAATGAGCAGTTCTTC; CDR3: CASSLYQSHNEQFF
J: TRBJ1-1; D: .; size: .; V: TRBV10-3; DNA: TGTGCCACCAAAGGTGTCTCGAACACTGAAGCTTTCTTT; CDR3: CATKGVSNTEAFF
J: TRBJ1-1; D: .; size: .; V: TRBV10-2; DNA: TGCGCCAGCAGATTGGGGACGGGGAACACTGAAGCTTTCTTT; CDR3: CASRLGTGNTEAFF